A selection of T cell receptor beta chains follows, all from one sample in a study of blood T cell repertoires in COVID-19. Only in-frame clones appear in the TCRdb table, and some are missing; sequencing was by immunoSEQ multiplex PCR. The profile shows a few hundred thousand clones, 75% to 85% of them singletons. Sequences were obtained from peripheral blood. The receptors come from a woman under 40 with COVID-19, enrolled during active disease. The CDR3 runs from the conserved cysteine through the conserved F or W. The D gene is left open where the match is weak. Clone sizes are given selectively: once, few, many, or a class where the clone is expanded.

clone_size,d_call,j_call,v_call,cdr3_aa,cdr3_nt
-,-,TRBJ2-7,TRBV15,CATSRAGPGEQYF,TGTGCCACCAGCAGGGCAGGTCCCGGCGAGCAGTACTTC
-,TRBD1,TRBJ1-1,TRBV19,CASRDRGVKDTEAFF,TGTGCCAGCAGGGACAGGGGGGTCAAGGACACTGAAGCTTTCTTT
-,-,TRBJ1-1,TRBV5-1,CASSLLTGTRGTEAFF,TGCGCCAGCAGCCTATTAACAGGCACCAGAGGCACTGAAGCTTTCTTT
-,-,TRBJ2-7,TRBV5-1,CASSLAGNILALEQYF,TGCGCCAGCAGCTTAGCAGGGAATATACTAGCTCTCGAGCAGTACTTC
-,-,TRBJ2-1,TRBV2,CASSEQGYNEQFF,TGTGCCAGCAGTGAGCAGGGTTACAATGAGCAGTTCTTC
-,-,TRBJ2-7,TRBV7-2,CASSFGGVNEQYF,TGTGCCAGCAGCTTCGGCGGGGTCAACGAGCAGTACTTC
once,TRBD1,TRBJ2-5,TRBV5-4,CASSLGGGQGETQYF,TGTGCCAGCAGCTTGGGGGGGGGACAGGGAGAGACCCAGTACTTC
-,TRBD2,TRBJ2-5,TRBV5-1,CASSLASGGEEYF,TGCGCCAGCAGCTTGGCTAGCGGGGGCGAAGAGTACTTC
-,-,TRBJ2-7,TRBV6-5,CASRMTVSSDYEQYF,TGTGCCAGCAGAATGACAGTCTCTTCGGACTACGAGCAGTACTTC
-,-,TRBJ2-7,TRBV9,CASTINEGTREQYF,TGTGCCAGCACCATCAACGAAGGAACGCGGGAGCAGTACTTC
-,-,TRBJ1-4,TRBV19,CASNRDEKLFF,TGTGCCAGTAACAGGGACGAAAAACTGTTTTTT
-,-,TRBJ1-1,TRBV7-2,CASSRVEEAFF,TGTGCCAGCAGCCGAGTAGAAGAAGCTTTCTTT
-,TRBD1,TRBJ2-1,TRBV5-6,CASSPRAGGNNEQFF,TGTGCCAGCAGCCCACGGGCAGGGGGTAACAATGAGCAGTTCTTC
-,TRBD2,TRBJ2-1,TRBV4-1,CASSQVLAGSNEQFF,TGCGCCAGCAGCCAAGTCCTAGCGGGGAGTAATGAGCAGTTCTTC
-,-,TRBJ1-2,TRBV24-1,CATSDSGNGYTF,TGTGCCACCAGTGATTCCGGGAATGGCTACACCTTC
-,-,TRBJ1-2,TRBV6-5,CASSSNPAGLYGYTF,TGTGCCAGCAGTTCGAACCCGGCAGGGCTCTATGGCTACACCTTC
-,-,TRBJ2-7,TRBV30,CAWSVISGALSYEQYF,TGTGCCTGGAGTGTAATATCAGGGGCGCTTTCCTACGAGCAGTACTTC
-,-,TRBJ2-3,TRBV9,CASSVESSANTDTQYF,TGTGCCAGCAGCGTAGAAAGTAGCGCCAACACAGATACGCAGTATTTT
-,-,TRBJ1-2,TRBV29-1,CSVEDRGKGYGYTF,TGCAGCGTTGAAGATCGAGGGAAAGGCTATGGCTACACCTTC
-,TRBD1,TRBJ2-5,TRBV18,CASSPTGGETQYF,TGTGCCAGCTCACCAACAGGGGGGGAGACCCAGTACTTC
few,TRBD2,TRBJ2-5,TRBV10-2,CASSALAGPETQYF,TGCGCCAGCAGTGCATTAGCGGGCCCCGAGACCCAGTACTTC
-,-,TRBJ1-3,TRBV27,CASSLGGDGNTIYF,TGTGCCAGCAGCCTGGGGGGGGATGGAAACACCATATATTTT
-,TRBD1,TRBJ1-5,TRBV7-2,CASSLGGTGGFFGNQPQHF,TGTGCCAGCAGCTTAGGAGGGACAGGGGGCTTCTTTGGCAATCAGCCCCAGCATTTT
-,-,TRBJ1-2,TRBV12-3/TRBV12-4,CASSSGVYYGYTF,TGTGCCAGCAGTTCGGGGGTGTACTATGGCTACACCTTC
-,TRBD1,TRBJ1-4,TRBV6-2/TRBV6-3,CASSYLTGQGKDEKLFF,TGTGCCAGCAGTTACCTAACGGGACAGGGGAAGGATGAAAAACTGTTTTTT
once,-,TRBJ1-3,TRBV19,CASSSGVQGNTIYF,TGTGCCAGTAGTAGCGGCGTACAAGGAAACACCATATATTTT
-,TRBD1,TRBJ2-3,TRBV7-6,CASSLRTGGGFTDTQYF,TGTGCCAGCAGCTTAAGGACAGGGGGTGGTTTCACAGATACGCAGTATTTT
-,-,TRBJ2-7,TRBV3-1/TRBV3-2,CASSQGSGGGSYEQYF,TGTGCCAGCAGCCAAGGAAGTGGAGGCGGATCCTACGAGCAGTACTTC
few,-,TRBJ1-5,TRBV19,CASTIGAGANQPQHF,TGTGCCAGTACCATTGGAGCAGGGGCCAATCAGCCCCAGCATTTT
-,-,TRBJ2-7,TRBV4-2,CASSQAVTYEQYF,TGTGCCAGCAGCCAAGCGGTGACATACGAGCAGTACTTC
-,TRBD2,TRBJ2-5,TRBV13,CASSPGGGETQYF,TGTGCCAGCAGCCCGGGGGGAGGAGAGACCCAGTACTTC
once,TRBD2,TRBJ2-1,TRBV19,CATTGTSGGLMQFF,TGTGCCACTACCGGGACTAGCGGGGGGTTAATGCAGTTCTTC
-,TRBD2,TRBJ2-1,TRBV19,CASSIGGGGVNNEQFF,TGTGCCAGTAGTATAGGGGGGGGAGGCGTGAACAATGAGCAGTTCTTC
-,-,TRBJ2-3,TRBV27,CASSLSRTDTDTQYF,TGTGCCAGCAGTTTATCGCGGACAGACACAGATACGCAGTATTTT
-,TRBD2,TRBJ2-5,TRBV6-2/TRBV6-3,CASSFAGEGTQYF,TGTGCCAGCAGTTTTGCGGGAGAGGGGACCCAGTACTTC
-,TRBD2,TRBJ2-4,TRBV10-1,CASSDSSGAGGKNIQYF,TGCGCCAGCAGTGACTCTAGCGGGGCCGGAGGCAAAAACATTCAGTACTTC
-,-,TRBJ1-5,TRBV30,CAWSGPSRGFGTGEPQHF,TGTGCCTGGAGTGGACCCTCCCGGGGGTTCGGGACCGGAGAGCCCCAGCATTTT
-,-,TRBJ1-1,TRBV5-1,CASRAWLLGRQGLNTEAFF,TGCGCCAGCCGAGCTTGGTTATTGGGGCGGCAGGGGTTGAACACTGAAGCTTTCTTT
-,TRBD1,TRBJ1-2,TRBV5-4,CASSWERGTGGYDGYTF,TGTGCCAGCAGCTGGGAACGTGGGACAGGGGGTTATGATGGCTACACCTTC
-,-,TRBJ1-1,TRBV6-8,CASPTRGNTEAFF,TGTGCCAGCCCCACCAGGGGGAACACTGAAGCTTTCTTT
-,TRBD1,TRBJ1-2,TRBV27,CASSFGRGYGYTF,TGTGCCAGCAGCTTCGGCAGGGGGTATGGCTACACCTTC
-,TRBD2,TRBJ2-3,TRBV7-6,CASSSIAGADTQYF,TGTGCCAGCAGCTCGATAGCGGGGGCAGATACGCAGTATTTT
-,-,TRBJ1-1,TRBV6-5,CASSYGTVNTEAFF,TGTGCCAGCAGTTACGGCACAGTGAACACTGAAGCTTTCTTT
-,-,TRBJ1-6,TRBV6-1,CASSERREFGNSPLHF,TGTGCCAGCAGTGAGAGGAGGGAATTTGGTAATTCACCCCTCCACTTT
-,TRBD1,TRBJ1-2,TRBV7-2,CASSLGAGGLGYTF,TGTGCCAGCAGCTTAGGAGCAGGGGGCCTTGGCTACACCTTC
-,TRBD2,TRBJ2-2,TRBV4-3,CASSQSGRHGELFF,TGCGCCAGCAGCCAGAGCGGGAGACACGGGGAGCTGTTTTTT
-,TRBD1,TRBJ1-6,TRBV9,CASSGTGGFNSPLHF,TGTGCCAGCAGCGGGACAGGGGGCTTTAATTCACCCCTCCACTTT
-,-,TRBJ1-2,TRBV28,CASSPETVFYGYTF,TGTGCCAGCAGCCCCGAAACAGTTTTCTATGGCTACACCTTC
-,TRBD1,TRBJ2-2,TRBV9,CASSVVGTGSAGELFF,TGTGCCAGCAGCGTAGTAGGGACAGGATCCGCCGGGGAGCTGTTTTTT
-,-,TRBJ1-4,TRBV3-1/TRBV3-2,CASSPPNRVANEKLFF,TGTGCCAGCAGCCCCCCGAACAGGGTTGCTAATGAAAAACTGTTTTTT
-,TRBD2,TRBJ2-1,TRBV6-4,CASSAPSGGAREQFF,TGTGCCAGCAGTGCCCCTAGCGGGGGGGCCCGTGAGCAGTTCTTC
-,-,TRBJ1-2,TRBV13,CASSSHGGPSYGYTF,TGTGCCAGCAGCTCCCATGGTGGGCCCAGCTATGGCTACACCTTC
-,TRBD2,TRBJ2-3,TRBV5-8,CASSLRISGRRTDTQYF,TGTGCCAGCAGCTTGAGGATTAGCGGGAGACGCACAGATACGCAGTATTTT
-,-,TRBJ1-1,TRBV29-1,CSVPGQNTEAFF,TGCAGCGTGCCGGGACAGAACACTGAAGCTTTCTTT
-,TRBD2,TRBJ2-4,TRBV7-2,CASSFWSAGGVAKNIQYF,TGTGCCAGCAGCTTCTGGAGTGCCGGGGGGGTAGCCAAAAACATTCAGTACTTC
-,TRBD2,TRBJ2-3,TRBV5-1,CASSFKVSSGEDRQDTQYF,TGCGCCAGCAGCTTTAAGGTGTCTAGCGGGGAGGATAGACAAGATACGCAGTATTTT
-,-,TRBJ1-1,TRBV3-1/TRBV3-2,CASSQVGTNTEAFF,TGTGCCAGCAGCCAAGTGGGCACGAACACTGAAGCTTTCTTT